This T cell receptor beta chain was obtained from a study of technical replicates of blood from several donors. Trimming took 10 bases from V and 6 from J, leaving 16 bases between them. The CDR3 is 13 amino acids. Germline CDR1 is MNHNS and CDR2 is SASEGT. Using immunoSEQ multiplex PCR, the repertoire was profiled, and TCRdb retains in-frame clones only, with some absent. The sample shows more than 65,000 clones, over 90% of them seen only once. This clone is a singleton in its sample. Sequenced sample: T cells isolated from PBMCs. This sequence joins TRBV6-1 and TRBJ1-3; D remains unclear. This clonotype originated in a human donor in good health. The CDR3 nucleotides read TGTGCCACGATGCTCACTATTGCAAACACCATATATTTT. It encodes CATMLTIANTIYF.